This TCR beta chain appears in the sequencing data of a study of shared clonotypes between healthy human individuals. In the case of this clone: Antigen specificity is unknown.

The germline V gene encodes CDR1 LNHNV and CDR2 YYDKDF (reference sequence). Losses at the gene ends were 3 bases for V and 4 bases for J; bases not matched to a gene: 7. The CDR3 extends over 15 amino acids. General study points: Sequencing of the sorted subsets was shown by rarefaction to be incomplete despite large depth. The sampled material consisted only of blood, and tissue repertoires are likely to differ.

Method: immunoSEQ multiplex PCR; TCRdb's copy keeps in-frame clones and lacks some. The data hold over 1.4 million clones, with roughly 96% observed a single time. This receptor was identified in a man younger than 45 in good health. The material sequenced was naive CD4+ T cells sorted from blood. Subset of the sample: CD45RA+ positively selected. The V gene is TRBV15, the J gene TRBJ2-3; 7 bases agree with TRBD2. For the CDR3, the DNA is TGTGCCACCAGCAGTGAAGCGGGACGGTCAGATACGCAGTATTTT. Translation gives CATSSEAGRSDTQYF.